One and the same sample provided the 27 T cell receptor beta chains below, sequenced in a study of blood T cells in healthy people across ages. A sample-barcoded 5' primer and a J-beta primer mix were used in a second PCR of roughly 6 to 11 cycles. TCRdb passed the 5' RACE reads through MiXCR, listing each CDR3 protein once. Among roughly 550,000 distinct CDR3 sequences listed, 24% were seen once. The data also belong to a second study, concerning T cells of mothers and their children.

Sequenced input: blood. The receptors shown here come from a boy between 10 and 17 years old in good health.

CDR3 region: CSAREREGSYNEQFF. The CDR3 DNA reads as TGCAGTGCTAGAGAGCGGGAAGGGTCCTACAATGAGCAGTTCTTC. J is TRBJ2-1 and V is TRBV20-1; D might be TRBD2 (6 bases). Germline V gene data show CDR1 as DFQATT and CDR2 as SNEGSKA (reference sequence). This CDR3 has 15 residues. Trimming took off 0 bases at V and 1 base at J, with 10 bases between the two ends.

The J gene is TRBJ1-2, the V gene TRBV28; D not certain. The CDR3 length is 15 residues. The V gene's germline CDR1 is MDHEN and CDR2 SYDVKM. Trimming stripped 3 bases from V and 4 bases from J, with 15 bases between. DNA of the CDR3: TGTGCCAGCAGTTTCGGTTCCAGGCCAGCCTATGGCTACACCTTC. Amino acids: CASSFGSRPAYGYTF.

A few counts support this clonotype. The V call is TRBV28, the J call TRBJ2-7; 8 bases align to TRBD2. The CDR3 consists of 15 residues. Germline V gene data show CDR1 as MDHEN and CDR2 as SYDVKM. V lost 6 bases, J lost 2 bases, and 9 bases stayed unmatched. CDR3 amino acids: CASSTSRAGAYEQYF. The DNA for the CDR3 is TGTGCCAGCAGCACTTCTAGAGCGGGGGCCTACGAGCAGTACTTC.

This clonotype was seen a few times. The rearrangement uses TRBV7-3 and TRBJ1-3, with D unclear. The CDR3 length is 13 residues. V lost 4 bases, J lost 3 bases, and 7 bases lay in between. In germline, CDR1 is SGHTA, CDR2 FQGTGA. As DNA, the CDR3 is TGTGCCAGCAGCTCCCGTCTTGGAAACACCATATATTTT. Residues: CASSSRLGNTIYF.

This clonotype appeared a few times. The V and J genes are TRBV5-1 and TRBJ2-5; D gene uncertain. TRBJ2-7 matches the DNA end more closely, so the J call is doubtful. In germline, CDR1 is SGHRS, CDR2 YFSETQ. This CDR3 is built from 14 residues. The CDR3 DNA reads TGCGCCAGCAGTCGGTCTGGCGGTAACTACGAGCAGTACTTC. Its translation: CASSRSGGNYEQYF.

This chain uses TRBV28 with TRBJ2-5; no clear D gene. V lost 2 bases and J 4 bases, leaving 11 bases between the germline ends. Germline V lookup: CDR1 MDHEN, CDR2 SYDVKM. The CDR3 contains 14 residues. DNA of the CDR3: TGTGCCAGCAGTTTAGATGGGTATGGAGAGACCCAGTACTTC. This codes for CASSLDGYGETQYF.

This clonotype was seen only a few times. This sequence joins TRBV28 and TRBJ2-1; weak D call: TRBD2 (5 bases). Germline-derived CDR1 and CDR2 are MDHEN and SYDVKM. CDR3 length equals 16 residues. V was trimmed by 3 bases and J by 0 bases, leaving 12 bases between them. The CDR3 is CASSFNSGSSYNEQFF. CDR3 coding DNA: TGTGCCAGCAGTTTTAACAGCGGAAGCTCCTACAATGAGCAGTTCTTC.

This chain uses TRBV20-1 with TRBJ2-5, with a possible D match to TRBD2 (5 bases). V lost 5 bases and J lost 2, with 12 bases in between. Germline CDR1 DFQATT, CDR2 SNEGSKA (reference sequence). The CDR3 runs 13 residues. CDR3 loop: CSAEGDYQETQYF. The CDR3 nucleotides are TGCAGTGCTGAGGGAGATTATCAAGAGACCCAGTACTTC.

Here the CDR3 reads CSVVPGDTEAFF. The CDR3 bases are TGCAGCGTTGTTCCGGGGGACACTGAAGCTTTCTTT. The chain links TRBV29-1 to TRBJ1-1, with a weak D call TRBD1 (5 bases). V was shortened by 4 bases and J by 3 bases, with 9 bases between the two germline ends. The germline gives CDR1 SQVTM, CDR2 ANQGSEA. The CDR3 is 12 residues long.

J is TRBJ2-5 and V is TRBV29-1, with 12 bases matching TRBD2. The DNA matches TRBJ2-7 better at its end, which makes the J call doubtful. The CDR3 sequence is 15 residues long. The germline gives CDR1 SQVTM, CDR2 ANQGSEA. The CDR3 spells CSVAGLAGTTYEQYF. CDR3 sequence (DNA): TGCAGCGTCGCCGGACTAGCGGGGACGACCTACGAGCAGTACTTC.

This clonotype occurred a few times. This chain uses TRBV7-9 with TRBJ2-3; D is unclear. Trimming removed 1 base from V and 2 bases from J, with 7 bases in between. Looked up from germline, CDR1 is SEHNR and CDR2 is FQNEAQ (reference sequence). CDR3 length: 14 residues. CDR3 nucleotides: TGTGCCAGCAGCTTAGTCGACCTCACAGATACGCAGTATTTT. This encodes CASSLVDLTDTQYF.

The CDR3 DNA reads TGTGCCAGCAGCTTGGCAGGTCCGGCGGTAAACACCGGGGAGCTGTTTTTT. Protein product: CASSLAGPAVNTGELFF. The chain links TRBV5-4 to TRBJ2-2; no firm D call. The germline V gene encodes CDR1 SGHNT and CDR2 YYREEE (reference sequence). The V end lost 0 bases, the J end lost 2 bases, and 14 bases lay between the germline ends. The CDR3 spans 17 residues.

The rearrangement joins TRBV30 to TRBJ1-4; TRBD1 matches 10 bases. Unmatched junction bases numbered 7, after V lost 2 bases and J lost 10 bases. This CDR3 has 14 residues. Germline CDR1 and CDR2: GTSNPN and SVGIG (reference sequence). CDR3: CAWSPGTGAGKLFF. Written as DNA, the CDR3 is TGTGCCTGGAGTCCCGGGACAGGGGCGGGAAAACTGTTTTTT.

This sequence joins TRBV15 and TRBJ1-2; D uncertain. This CDR3 comprises 14 residues. V lost 1 base and J lost 5, with 11 bases in between. From germline, CDR1 is LNHNV and CDR2 YYDKDF (reference sequence). The CDR3, as DNA: TGTGCCACCAGCAGAGTATCGGGATTATATGGCTACACCTTC. Protein product: CATSRVSGLYGYTF.

The chain carries TRBV24-1 and TRBJ2-5; maybe TRBD1 (5 bases). The CDR3 is made up of 12 amino acids. V shed 9 bases and J shed 0 bases, with 7 bases lying between them. The germline V gene encodes CDR1 KGHDR and CDR2 SFDVKD. CDR3 loop: CATQQDQETQYF. For the CDR3, the DNA is TGTGCCACCCAACAGGACCAAGAGACCCAGTACTTC.

The chain joins TRBV24-1 to TRBJ2-5; 9 bases map to TRBD1. The CDR3 consists of 15 residues. Germline assignment: CDR1 KGHDR and CDR2 SFDVKD. The J segment lost 5 bases and the V segment lost 4 bases, leaving 7 bases of the junction unmatched. CDR3 nucleotide sequence: TGTGCCACCAGTGAGAAGGACAGGGGTTGGGAGACCCAGTACTTC. This encodes CATSEKDRGWETQYF.

In its sample, this clonotype was seen a few times. This rearrangement joins TRBV6-2 or TRBV6-3 to TRBJ1-1; tentatively, D is TRBD1 (6 bases). V lost 6 bases, J lost 1 base, and 18 bases lay in between. The CDR3 totals 16 residues. CDR1 and CDR2 from the germline V gene are MNHEY and SVGEGT. CDR3 nucleotide sequence: TGTGCCAGCAGCACCCTTCTCAGACAGGCGAACACTGAAGCTTTCTTT. This translates into CASSTLLRQANTEAFF.

This clonotype was found a few times. The gene calls are TRBV20-1 and TRBJ2-4; 12 bases agree with TRBD2. The J segment lost 0 bases and the V segment lost 1 base, leaving 1 base of the junction unmatched. Germline CDR1 and CDR2: DFQATT and SNEGSKA (reference sequence). The length of the CDR3 is 16 residues. The CDR3 protein is CSARALAGGAKNIQYF. CDR3 sequence (DNA): TGCAGTGCTAGAGCACTAGCGGGGGGAGCCAAAAACATTCAGTACTTC.

The genes are TRBV24-1 and TRBJ2-5, with D tentatively TRBD2 (6 bases). The J call may be incorrect, as the DNA end agrees better with TRBJ2-7. CDR1 and CDR2 from the germline V gene are KGHDR and SFDVKD. This CDR3 region has 13 residues. The CDR3 sequence: CATVAGLFYEQYF. The CDR3 nucleotides read TGTGCCACCGTTGCGGGACTCTTCTACGAGCAGTACTTC.

The chain joins TRBV10-3 to TRBJ1-3; 8 bases map to TRBD1. Germline V lookup: CDR1 ENHRY, CDR2 SYGVKD. V shed 5 bases and J 2 bases; nucleotides not matched to a gene: 5. CDR3 length equals 15 residues. As DNA, the CDR3 is TGTGCCATCAGTCCCGGGACAGGTACTGGAAACACCATATATTTT. As protein: CAISPGTGTGNTIYF.

As to this clonotype: Compared with germline, one end of the junction differs, possibly owing to a read error. The chain couples TRBV7-2 to TRBJ1-5; the D is unclear. The CDR3 totals 12 residues. Germline-derived CDR1 and CDR2 are SGHTA and FQGNSA. CDR3 amino acids: CAGSLATQPQHF. The DNA for the CDR3 is TGTGCCGGCAGCTTAGCGACGCAGCCCCAGCATTTT.

This clonotype showed up just once. This sequence joins TRBV5-4 and TRBJ1-1; 8 bases match TRBD1. CDR1 and CDR2 (germline): SGHNT, YYREEE (reference sequence). With V trimmed by 4 bases and J by 4 bases, 6 bases remained unmatched. The CDR3 extends over 14 amino acids. CDR3: CASSTGQGSTEAFF. CDR3 nucleotide sequence: TGTGCCAGCAGCACCGGACAGGGTAGCACTGAAGCTTTCTTT. The full variable domain, completed using reference TRBV5-4 and TRBJ1-1, is ETGVTQSPTHLIKTRGQQVTLRCSSQSGHNTVSWYQQALGQGPQFIFQYYREEENGRGNFPPRFSGLQFPNYSSELNVNALELDDSALYLCASSTGQGSTEAFFGQGTRLTVV.

This clonotype was observed once. The rearrangement uses TRBV29-1 and TRBJ2-7; perhaps TRBD1 as D (6 bases). This CDR3 is 13 amino acids long. V lost 6 bases to trimming and J lost 1 base, with 13 bases between them. Germline V CDR1 and CDR2: SQVTM, ANQGSEA. The CDR3 DNA reads as TGCAGCGTCCGGGACACCGAATCCTACGAGCAGTACTTC. Translation gives CSVRDTESYEQYF.

This chain uses TRBV29-1 with TRBJ2-1, with unresolved D. Germline V lookup: CDR1 SQVTM, CDR2 ANQGSEA. V was pared by 2 bases and J by 1 base, with 21 bases between. The CDR3 is 18 amino acids. The CDR3 is CSVEPPILIGVSYNEQFF. The CDR3 nucleotides are TGCAGCGTTGAACCTCCTATTTTGATCGGCGTTTCCTACAATGAGCAGTTCTTC.

The sample holds a few counts of this clonotype. The chain combines TRBV7-9 with TRBJ2-7; D possibly matches TRBD1 or TRBD2 (6 bases each). The last part of the DNA fits TRBJ2-5 better; the J call may be wrong. Germline CDR1 and CDR2: SEHNR and FQNEAQ (reference sequence). The CDR3 covers 15 residues. The CDR3 DNA reads TGTGCCAGCAGCTTCGGGGGCCAGCCCCAAGAGACCCAGTACTTC. It translates to CASSFGGQPQETQYF.

As regards this clonotype: Compared with germline, one end of the junction differs, possibly owing to a read error. The J gene is TRBJ1-2, the V gene TRBV7-2, with 12 bases fitting TRBD1. This CDR3 has 15 amino acids. CDR1 and CDR2 from the germline V gene are SGHTA and FQGNSA. CDR3 amino acids: CASSRATTGQGAVGF. For the CDR3, the DNA is TGTGCCAGCAGCCGAGCGACCACGGGACAGGGGGCTGTTGGCTTC.

This clonotype was seen a handful of times. This chain joins TRBV6-5 and TRBJ2-6; maybe TRBD2 (5 bases). V gave up 0 bases and J gave up 3 bases, with 9 bases separating them. This CDR3 is built from 16 residues. Looked up from germline, CDR1 is MNHEY and CDR2 is SVGAGI. This CDR3 reads CASSYSREGGANVLTF. The DNA for the CDR3 is TGTGCCAGCAGTTACTCGAGGGAAGGTGGGGCCAACGTCCTGACTTTC.